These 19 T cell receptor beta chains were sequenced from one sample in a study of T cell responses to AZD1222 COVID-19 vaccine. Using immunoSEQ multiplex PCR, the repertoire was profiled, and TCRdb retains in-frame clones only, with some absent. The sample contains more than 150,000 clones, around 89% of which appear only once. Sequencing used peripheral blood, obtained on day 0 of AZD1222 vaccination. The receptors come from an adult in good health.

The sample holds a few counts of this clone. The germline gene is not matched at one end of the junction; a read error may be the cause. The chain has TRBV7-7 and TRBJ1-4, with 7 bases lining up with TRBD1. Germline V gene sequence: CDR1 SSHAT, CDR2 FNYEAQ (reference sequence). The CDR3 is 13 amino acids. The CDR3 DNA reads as TGTGCTAGCAGCTCGGGACAGAATGAAAAACTGTTTTTT. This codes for CASSSGQNEKLFF.

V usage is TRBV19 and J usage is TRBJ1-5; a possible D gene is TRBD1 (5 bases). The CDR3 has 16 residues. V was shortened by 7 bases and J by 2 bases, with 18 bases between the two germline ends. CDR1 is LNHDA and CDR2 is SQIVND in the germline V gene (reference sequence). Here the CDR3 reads CASTRAGQGGNQPQHF. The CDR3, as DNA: TGTGCCAGTACCAGAGCCGGTCAAGGGGGCAATCAGCCCCAGCATTTT.

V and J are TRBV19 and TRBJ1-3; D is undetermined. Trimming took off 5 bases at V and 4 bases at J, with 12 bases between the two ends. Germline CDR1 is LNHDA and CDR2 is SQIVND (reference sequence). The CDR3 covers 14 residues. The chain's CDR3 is CASSGGSLGNTIYF. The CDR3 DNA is TGTGCCAGTAGTGGTGGAAGCCTCGGAAACACCATATATTTT.

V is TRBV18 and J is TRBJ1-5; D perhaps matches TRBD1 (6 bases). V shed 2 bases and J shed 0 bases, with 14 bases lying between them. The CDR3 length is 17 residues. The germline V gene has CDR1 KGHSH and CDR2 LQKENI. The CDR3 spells CASSPEGRGYSNQPQHF. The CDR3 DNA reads TGTGCCAGCTCACCAGAAGGCAGGGGCTATAGCAATCAGCCCCAGCATTTT. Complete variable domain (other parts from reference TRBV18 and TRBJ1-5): NAGVMQNPRHLVRRRGQEARLRCSPMKGHSHVYWYRQLPEEGLKFMVYLQKENIIDESGMPKERFSAEFPKEGPSILRIQQVVRGDSAAYFCASSPEGRGYSNQPQHFGDGTRLSIL.

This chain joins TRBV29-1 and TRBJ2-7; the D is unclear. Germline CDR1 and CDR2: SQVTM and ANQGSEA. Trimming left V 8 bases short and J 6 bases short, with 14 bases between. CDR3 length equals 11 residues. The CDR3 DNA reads TGCAGCTTCCACCGTGGGTCCGAGCAGTACTTC. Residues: CSFHRGSEQYF.

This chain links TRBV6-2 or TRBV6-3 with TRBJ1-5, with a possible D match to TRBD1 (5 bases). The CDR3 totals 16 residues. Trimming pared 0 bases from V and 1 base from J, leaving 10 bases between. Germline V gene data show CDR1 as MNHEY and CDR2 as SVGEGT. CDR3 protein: CASSYSSRASNQPQHF. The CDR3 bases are TGTGCCAGCAGTTACTCAAGCAGGGCCAGCAATCAGCCCCAGCATTTT.

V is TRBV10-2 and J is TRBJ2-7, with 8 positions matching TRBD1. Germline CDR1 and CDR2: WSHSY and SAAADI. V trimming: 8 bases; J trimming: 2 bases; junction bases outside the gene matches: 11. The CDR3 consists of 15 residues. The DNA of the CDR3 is TGCGCCAGCCCTTTTGACAGGGGAGCTCCCTACGAGCAGTACTTC. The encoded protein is CASPFDRGAPYEQYF.

CDR3 DNA: TGCGCCAGCAGCGTACCGTTGAGCTCCTACAATGAGCAGTTCTTC. Translating it yields CASSVPLSSYNEQFF. This rearrangement joins TRBV5-1 to TRBJ2-1; D ambiguous. The CDR3 covers 15 residues. V shed 4 bases and J shed 0 bases, with 11 bases lying between them. Germline CDR1 is SGHRS and CDR2 is YFSETQ.

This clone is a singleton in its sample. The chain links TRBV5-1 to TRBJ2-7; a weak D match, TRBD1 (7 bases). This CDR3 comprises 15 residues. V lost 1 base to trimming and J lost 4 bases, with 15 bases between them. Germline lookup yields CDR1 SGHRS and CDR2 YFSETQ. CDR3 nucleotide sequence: TGCGCCAGCAGCTTGAGGGCAGGGGGGATTTACGAGCAGTACTTC. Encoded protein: CASSLRAGGIYEQYF.

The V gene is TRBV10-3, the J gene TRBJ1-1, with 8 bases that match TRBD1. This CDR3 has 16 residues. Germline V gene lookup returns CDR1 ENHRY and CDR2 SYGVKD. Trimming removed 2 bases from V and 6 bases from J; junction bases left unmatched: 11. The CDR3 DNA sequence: TGTGCCATCAGTGAGCCTTCTAAACAGGGGGACGCTGAAGCTTTCTTT. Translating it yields CAISEPSKQGDAEAFF.

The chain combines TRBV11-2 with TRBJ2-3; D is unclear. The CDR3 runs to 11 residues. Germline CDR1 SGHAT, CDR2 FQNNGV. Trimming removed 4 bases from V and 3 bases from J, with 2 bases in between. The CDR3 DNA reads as TGTGCCAGCAGCTGGACAGATACGCAGTATTTT. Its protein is CASSWTDTQYF.

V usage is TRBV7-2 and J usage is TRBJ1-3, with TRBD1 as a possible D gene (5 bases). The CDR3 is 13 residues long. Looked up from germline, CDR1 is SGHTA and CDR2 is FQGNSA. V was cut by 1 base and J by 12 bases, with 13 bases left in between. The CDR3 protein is CASSLESQGRIYF. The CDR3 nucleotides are TGTGCCAGCAGCTTAGAATCGCAGGGTCGCATATATTTT.

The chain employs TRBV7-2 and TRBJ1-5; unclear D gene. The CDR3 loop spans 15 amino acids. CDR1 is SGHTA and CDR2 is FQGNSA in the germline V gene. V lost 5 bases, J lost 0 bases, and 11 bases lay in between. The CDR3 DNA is TGTGCCAGCAGCACCTCGGGAAATAGCAATCAGCCCCAGCATTTT. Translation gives CASSTSGNSNQPQHF.

As DNA, the CDR3 is TGCGCCAGCAGCCAAGATCGAGGGACTACCTCCTACAATGAGCAGTTCTTC. Residues: CASSQDRGTTSYNEQFF. The chain joins TRBV4-1 to TRBJ2-1; 7 bases line up with TRBD2. The junction had 5 bases not matched to a gene; V was cut back by 0 bases and J by 0 bases. Per the germline V gene, CDR1 is MGHRA and CDR2 is YSYEKL. The CDR3 is 17 amino acids.

CDR3 sequence reads: CASSYKAGRDTDTQYF. The CDR3 DNA reads TGTGCCAGCAGTTACAAAGCGGGGAGAGATACAGATACGCAGTATTTT. This chain connects TRBV6-2 or TRBV6-3 to TRBJ2-3; TRBD2 matches at 7 bases. The CDR3 has 16 amino acids. J gave up 3 bases and V 2 bases, and 8 bases lay outside the gene matches. Germline CDR1 reads MNHEY; CDR2 reads SVGEGT.

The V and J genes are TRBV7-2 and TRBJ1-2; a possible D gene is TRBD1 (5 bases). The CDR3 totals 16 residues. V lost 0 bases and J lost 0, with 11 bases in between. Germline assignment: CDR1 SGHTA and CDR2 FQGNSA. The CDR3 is CASSLAGTSTNYGYTF. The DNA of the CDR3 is TGTGCCAGCAGCTTAGCAGGGACCAGTACTAACTATGGCTACACCTTC.

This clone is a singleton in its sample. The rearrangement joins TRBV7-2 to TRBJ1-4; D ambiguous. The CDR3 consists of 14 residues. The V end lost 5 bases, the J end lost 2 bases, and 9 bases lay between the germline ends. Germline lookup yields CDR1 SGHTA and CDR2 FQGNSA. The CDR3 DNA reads TGTGCCAGCAGCGTGTGGGATACTAATGAAAAACTGTTTTTT. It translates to CASSVWDTNEKLFF.

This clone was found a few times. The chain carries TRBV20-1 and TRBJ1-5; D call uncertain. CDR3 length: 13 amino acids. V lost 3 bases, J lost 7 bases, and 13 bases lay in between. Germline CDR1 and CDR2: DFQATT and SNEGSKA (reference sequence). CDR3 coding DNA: TGCAGTGCTAGTAGGGTAGCGGACCAGCCCCAGCATTTT. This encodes CSASRVADQPQHF.

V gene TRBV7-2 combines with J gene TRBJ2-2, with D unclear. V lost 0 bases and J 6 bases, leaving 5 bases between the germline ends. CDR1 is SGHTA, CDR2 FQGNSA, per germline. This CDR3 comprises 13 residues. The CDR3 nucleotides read TGTGCCAGCAGCTTAGCGTTCGCCGGGGAGCTGTTTTTT. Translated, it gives CASSLAFAGELFF.